The clone carrying this TCR beta chain was found once. Antigen: not known. The V and J ends lost 5 bases and 2 bases, in that order; junction bases with no gene match: 3. This CDR3 spans 14 amino acids. Germline lookup yields CDR1 MNHEY and CDR2 SMNVEV (reference sequence). The data were obtained in a study of cytomegalovirus exposure and HLA in healthy donors. Study background: Unique TCR beta sequences numbering fewer than 130 million came from around 180 million T cells in an earlier analysis. Overall study results and limits: Serostatus for CMV was the only available immune exposure information. TCR beta V- and J-gene trimming, according to a later analysis, was linked to a missense DCLRE1C variant.

Primers included in the PCR were 60 Vbeta and 13 Jbeta primers. Authors' processing steps: Unique TCR beta chains totaled 80 million to 100 million in a later count, with around 12 million of them shared. Some clones are missing from TCRdb's copy, which holds only in-frame ones; the method was immunoSEQ multiplex PCR. V and J calls and clone size follow that table, whereas D and trimming were derived from the DNA. The sample has 200,000 to 250,000 clones; about 80% are singletons. The receptor comes from a man between 18 and 35 years old in good health and CMV-seronegative. The sequencing sample was made of PBMCs. V usage is TRBV27 and J usage is TRBJ1-2, with 9 nucleotides matching TRBD1. The CDR3 sequence is CASSPGTGNYGYTF. CDR3 coding DNA: TGTGCCAGCAGTCCTGGGACAGGGAACTATGGCTACACCTTC.